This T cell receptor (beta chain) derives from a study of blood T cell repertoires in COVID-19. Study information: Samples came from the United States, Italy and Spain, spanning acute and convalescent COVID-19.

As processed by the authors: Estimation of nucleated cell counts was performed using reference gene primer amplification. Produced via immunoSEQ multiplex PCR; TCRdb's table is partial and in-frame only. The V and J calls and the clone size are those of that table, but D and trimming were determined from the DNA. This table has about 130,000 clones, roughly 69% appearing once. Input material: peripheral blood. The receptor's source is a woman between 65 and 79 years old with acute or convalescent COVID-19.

The CDR3 is CATSPGWAGLAGELFF. The CDR3 nucleotides read TGTGCCACCAGCCCCGGGTGGGCAGGGCTGGCCGGGGAGCTGTTTTTT. V and J are TRBV15 and TRBJ2-2, with TRBD1 as a possible D gene (5 bases). CDR1 and CDR2 (germline): LNHNV, YYDKDF (reference sequence). V was trimmed by 5 bases and J by 6 bases, leaving 19 bases between them. This CDR3 contains 16 residues.